This T cell receptor (beta chain) was sequenced in a study of T cells in Graves' hyperthyroidism and ophthalmopathy. Study-wide results and caveats: Researchers report that a 13 V-J model separated ophthalmopathy from stable hyperthyroidism. In blood, most of the thyroid clonotypes expanded above 0.001 were also present.

Using RNA transcripts as the source, TCR beta CDR3 regions were amplified. A first-round RT-PCR of the TCR CDR3 used the HTBI primer set. MiXCR was run by TCRdb on the multiplex PCR reads, yielding one entry per CDR3 protein. This sample has more than 600,000 distinct CDR3 sequences; 15% to 20% occur once, and the top ten carry approximately 8%. Germline loops: CDR1 MGHDK, CDR2 SYGVNS. This CDR3 comprises 18 residues. Trimming cost V 4 bases and J 8 bases; bases outside gene matches: 18. Note on this clonotype: Its antigen is as yet unknown.

A lack of ophthalmopathy progression within 18 months defined stable Graves' hyperthyroidism. Patients aged 18 to 65 had newly diagnosed hyperthyroidism lasting under 2 months. The TCR comes from a man aged 18 to 29 with Graves' hyperthyroidism. The V and J genes are TRBV25-1 and TRBJ2-1; TRBD2 matches at 9 bases. The source material was blood. DNA for the CDR3: TGTGCCAGCAGTGTTAAGGGACTAGCTTATTCGAAAGGGCATGAGCAGTTCTTC. Its protein is CASSVKGLAYSKGHEQFF.